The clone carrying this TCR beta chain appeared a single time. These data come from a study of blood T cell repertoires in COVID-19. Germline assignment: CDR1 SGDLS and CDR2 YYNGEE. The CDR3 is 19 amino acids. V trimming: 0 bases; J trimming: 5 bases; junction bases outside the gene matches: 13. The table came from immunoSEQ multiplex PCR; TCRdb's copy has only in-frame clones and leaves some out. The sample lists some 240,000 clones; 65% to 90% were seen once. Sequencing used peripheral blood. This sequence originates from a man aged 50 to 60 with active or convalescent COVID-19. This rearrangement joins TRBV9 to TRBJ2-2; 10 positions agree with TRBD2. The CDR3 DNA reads TGTGCCAGCAGCGTAGGTCGGCTAGCGGGGGCTACGGGGACCGGGGAGCTGTTTTTT. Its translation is CASSVGRLAGATGTGELFF.